Each of the 2 T cell receptor beta chains below was sequenced from the same sample in a study of blood T cell repertoires in COVID-19. Clones were read by immunoSEQ multiplex PCR, and TCRdb kept only the in-frame ones, dropping some. Here the sample spans approximately 230,000 clones, 87% being singletons. Sequencing input: peripheral blood. The receptors come from a man aged 18 to 35 with active or convalescent COVID-19.

The rearrangement links TRBV9 to TRBJ1-6; a weak D match, TRBD1 (5 bases). V was pared by 0 bases and J by 7 bases, with 14 bases between. Looked up from germline, CDR1 is SGDLS and CDR2 is YYNGEE. The CDR3 contains 16 residues. In DNA form, the CDR3 reads TGTGCCAGCAGCGTAGGGTCACCGGCAGGGAATTCACCCCTCCACTTT. This encodes CASSVGSPAGNSPLHF.

The CDR3 loop reads CSVEPTGSPYEQYF. CDR3 bases: TGCAGCGTTGAACCGACAGGGTCGCCCTACGAGCAGTACTTC. The rearrangement uses TRBV29-1 and TRBJ2-7; 7 bases match TRBD1. CDR3 length: 14 amino acids. The germline V gene has CDR1 SQVTM and CDR2 ANQGSEA. V trimming: 2 bases; J trimming: 2 bases; junction bases outside the gene matches: 6.